The clone carrying this T cell receptor (beta chain) was seen more than once but under ten times. Antigen unknown. This record belongs to a study of CD8+ T cells in alopecia areata. The overall study: Treated patients received severity scores based on the percentage of scalp area affected.

Reverse transcription of extracted RNA yielded cDNA, which provided the sequencing template. Assay: immunoSEQ multiplex PCR; the TCRdb copy retains only in-frame clones and omits some. The profile shows 150,000 to 250,000 clones, about 60% of them singletons. Treatment noted: oral pan-JAK inhibitor, 5-10 mg twice daily. Broader study findings: Lesional tissue from the scalp (especially in alopecia totalis/universalis) showed higher clonality than normal scalp.

The CDR3 runs 13 residues. Germline CDR1 and CDR2: SGHVS and FNYEAQ. The V gene lost 4 bases and the J gene lost 6 bases, with 10 bases spanning the gap. This sequence joins TRBV7-6 and TRBJ2-1, with D perhaps being TRBD1 or TRBD2 (5 bases each). This TCR was recovered from a human donor with alopecia areata. The specimen was CD4+ T cells sorted from blood, collected at week 4, from a patient treated with tofacitinib. CDR3: CASSSGPTNEQFF. Written as DNA, the CDR3 is TGTGCCAGCAGCTCGGGACCAACCAATGAGCAGTTCTTC.